What follows are 29 T cell receptor beta chains derived from one specimen sequenced in a study of cytomegalovirus exposure and HLA in healthy donors. In the PCR, 60 Vbeta and 13 Jbeta primers were used. Data came from immunoSEQ multiplex PCR; TCRdb stores just in-frame clones and leaves some out. The sample holds some 130,000 clones, around 80% seen once. The sequenced material came from PBMCs. The receptors stem from a man aged 25-45 years in good health and CMV-seronegative.

J is TRBJ1-1 and V is TRBV7-2; D not resolved. The length of the CDR3 is 15 residues. Germline V gives CDR1 SGHTA, CDR2 FQGNSA. Trimming stripped 1 base from V and 4 bases from J, with 13 bases between. CDR3 sequence (DNA): TGTGCCAGCAGCTTAGATTTATACACAGTCACTGAAGCTTTCTTT. Residues: CASSLDLYTVTEAFF.

The chain has TRBV7-9 and TRBJ2-7, with 9 positions matching TRBD1. Germline V gene data show CDR1 as SEHNR and CDR2 as FQNEAQ (reference sequence). The CDR3 loop spans 16 amino acids. Unmatched junction bases numbered 11, after V lost 4 bases and J lost 4 bases. The chain's CDR3 is CASSSHQGQGQYEQYF. CDR3 nucleotide sequence: TGTGCCAGCAGCTCCCACCAGGGACAGGGACAATACGAGCAGTACTTC.

The chain links TRBV20-1 to TRBJ2-7; TRBD2 is a possible D gene (5 bases). The V gene lost 1 base and the J gene lost 4 bases, with 5 bases spanning the gap. Germline V gene data show CDR1 as DFQATT and CDR2 as SNEGSKA (reference sequence). The CDR3 runs 11 residues. The CDR3 coding sequence is TGCAGTGCTAGAGCGGGATACGAGCAGTACTTC. This translates into CSARAGYEQYF.

The genes are TRBV30 and TRBJ2-1; perhaps TRBD2 as D (5 bases). Germline V gene sequence: CDR1 GTSNPN, CDR2 SVGIG (reference sequence). Trimming shortened V by 2 bases and J by 0 bases, and 8 bases separated the two germline ends. The CDR3 is made up of 14 amino acids. The CDR3 loop reads CAWSPRGSYNEQFF. In DNA form, the CDR3 reads TGTGCCTGGAGTCCCCGGGGCTCCTACAATGAGCAGTTCTTC.

The V and J genes are TRBV21-1 and TRBJ2-7; the table names TRBD2, a call not compared with the DNA. TRBV21-1 corresponds to a pseudogene. This CDR3 spans 16 amino acids. CDR3 loop: CASSKVEAGLTYEQYF. In DNA form, the CDR3 reads TGTGCCAGCAGCAAAGTAGAAGCGGGGTTGACCTACGAGCAGTACTTC.

The DNA of the CDR3 is TGTGCCAGCCGTTCCCTCTTAGGACTAGCGAACCAAGAGACCCAGTACTTC. Translating it yields CASRSLLGLANQETQYF. This chain joins TRBV2 and TRBJ2-5; 9 nucleotides match TRBD2. V lost 8 bases, J lost 0 bases, and 13 bases stayed unmatched. This CDR3 is 17 amino acids long. The germline V gene encodes CDR1 SNHLY and CDR2 FYNNEI.

In this sample, this clone turned up a few times. The chain is built from TRBV4-3 and TRBJ2-7; D may be TRBD1 (6 bases). Trimming left V 1 base short and J 4 bases short, with 11 bases between. Per germline, CDR1 LGHNA and CDR2 YSLEER. The CDR3 length is 14 residues. CDR3 amino acids: CASSQARGRYEQYF. The CDR3 DNA reads TGCGCCAGCAGCCAAGCCAGGGGAAGGTACGAGCAGTACTTC.

This chain connects TRBV7-8 to TRBJ1-2; 7 bases are shared with TRBD1. The ends lost 3 bases at V and 0 bases at J; junction bases unmatched: 1. The germline V gene encodes CDR1 SGHVS and CDR2 FQNEAQ. There are 14 residues in the CDR3. The CDR3 region is CASSLGTANYGYTF. The CDR3 bases are TGTGCCAGCAGCTTGGGGACAGCTAACTATGGCTACACCTTC.

V is TRBV7-9 and J is TRBJ2-1; 9 bases are shared with TRBD2. The CDR3 is 16 residues long. Germline V gene sequence: CDR1 SEHNR, CDR2 FQNEAQ (reference sequence). With 4 bases clipped from V and 2 bases from J, the junction kept 6 bases outside the gene matches. The CDR3 protein is CASSSDLAGTYNEQFF. The CDR3 bases are TGTGCCAGCAGCTCCGACCTAGCGGGAACCTACAATGAGCAGTTCTTC.

In this sample, this clone turned up a few times. This sequence joins TRBV6-5 and TRBJ2-7; 12 nucleotides line up with TRBD2. V dropped 1 base and J dropped 2; count of bases not matched to a gene: 3. The CDR3 extends over 16 amino acids. Germline assignment: CDR1 MNHEY and CDR2 SVGAGI. The CDR3, as DNA: TGTGCCAGCAGTTACTACGGACTAGCGGGGCCCTACGAGCAGTACTTC. Translation gives CASSYYGLAGPYEQYF.

Of note for this clone: Distinct nucleotide sequences in the sample also encode this CDR3. The chain links TRBV29-1 to TRBJ2-7, with 10 bases aligning to TRBD2. V dropped 3 bases and J dropped 3; count of bases not matched to a gene: 2. This CDR3 has 13 amino acids. Germline loops: CDR1 SQVTM, CDR2 ANQGSEA. DNA of the CDR3: TGCAGCGTTGAGGCTAGCGGGAGCTACGAGCAGTACTTC. This sequence encodes CSVEASGSYEQYF.

This sequence joins TRBV30 and TRBJ1-6; D not resolved. Germline V gene lookup returns CDR1 GTSNPN and CDR2 SVGIG (reference sequence). V was shortened by 4 bases and J by 4 bases, with 11 bases between the two germline ends. The CDR3 spans 14 residues. CDR3 protein: CAWKSENYNSPLHF. For the CDR3, the DNA is TGTGCCTGGAAATCCGAGAATTATAATTCACCCCTCCACTTT.

The V call is TRBV7-2, the J call TRBJ2-1; 9 bases map to TRBD2. Germline CDR1 SGHTA, CDR2 FQGNSA. The trim removed 6 bases at V and 6 bases at J, leaving 6 bases unmatched. This CDR3 region has 14 residues. The CDR3 loop is CASRGAGGSNEQFF. The CDR3 DNA is TGTGCCAGCAGGGGAGCGGGAGGCTCCAATGAGCAGTTCTTC.

V and J are TRBV5-1 and TRBJ1-4; tentative D call: TRBD1 (6 bases). Germline assignment: CDR1 SGHRS and CDR2 YFSETQ. CDR3 size: 15 residues. Trimming left V 0 bases short and J 3 bases short, with 9 bases between. In nucleotides, the CDR3 is TGCGCCAGCAGCTTGGAGGGGGTGGCTAATGAAAAACTGTTTTTT. Translated, it gives CASSLEGVANEKLFF.

This clone was seen a few times. V usage is TRBV5-1 and J usage is TRBJ2-5, with a possible D match to TRBD1 (6 bases). V shed 3 bases and J shed 4 bases, with 13 bases lying between them. From germline, CDR1 is SGHRS and CDR2 YFSETQ. This CDR3 spans 14 amino acids. The CDR3 here is CASSSQGRAETQYF. CDR3 DNA sequence: TGCGCCAGCAGCTCACAGGGTAGGGCAGAGACCCAGTACTTC.

This clone has more than one count but fewer than ten. This chain uses TRBV10-1 with TRBJ1-1; 9 bases match TRBD1. This CDR3 has 15 amino acids. The V segment lost 6 bases and the J segment 1 base; nucleotides outside the gene matches: 6. The germline V gene has CDR1 WNHNN and CDR2 SYGVQD (reference sequence). The CDR3 region is CASRETGGGNTEAFF. DNA for the CDR3: TGCGCCAGCAGGGAGACAGGGGGAGGGAACACTGAAGCTTTCTTT.

The V and J genes are TRBV5-1 and TRBJ2-2; 9 positions match TRBD1. The CDR3 is made up of 15 amino acids. In germline, CDR1 is SGHRS, CDR2 YFSETQ. V trimming: 0 bases; J trimming: 5 bases; junction bases outside the gene matches: 2. The CDR3 protein is CASSLGQGVTGELFF. In DNA, the CDR3 is TGCGCCAGCAGCTTGGGACAGGGGGTAACCGGGGAGCTGTTTTTT.

In regard to this clone: Distinct nucleotide sequences in the sample also encode this CDR3. The chain joins TRBV28 to TRBJ2-1, with D unresolved. Trimming left V 6 bases short and J 3 bases short, with 6 bases between. The CDR3 loop spans 12 amino acids. Germline V gives CDR1 MDHEN, CDR2 SYDVKM. The CDR3 bases are TGTGCCAGCAGCCCGGGCTACAATGAGCAGTTCTTC. Amino acids: CASSPGYNEQFF.

This chain joins TRBV28 and TRBJ2-5; the match to TRBD2 covers 11 bases. Trimming cost V 3 bases and J 5 bases; bases outside gene matches: 5. The CDR3 has 15 amino acids. Germline-derived CDR1 and CDR2 are MDHEN and SYDVKM. This CDR3 reads CASSFQTSGIETQYF. The DNA of the CDR3 is TGTGCCAGCAGTTTCCAGACTAGCGGGATCGAGACCCAGTACTTC.

The V gene is TRBV5-1, the J gene TRBJ1-5; D is ambiguous. CDR1 SGHRS and CDR2 YFSETQ come from the germline V gene. V was shortened by 0 bases and J by 0 bases, with 7 bases between the two germline ends. The CDR3 extends over 15 amino acids. The CDR3 sequence: CASSLAGYSNQPQHF. DNA for the CDR3: TGCGCCAGCAGCTTGGCGGGATATAGCAATCAGCCCCAGCATTTT.

This sequence joins TRBV6-1 and TRBJ2-3; TRBD2 matches at 11 bases. Germline CDR1 and CDR2: MNHNS and SASEGT. The V and J ends lost 2 bases and 0 bases, in that order; junction bases with no gene match: 1. The CDR3 has 16 residues. CDR3 in amino acids: CASSEWTSGSTDTQYF. CDR3 sequence (DNA): TGTGCCAGCAGTGAATGGACTAGCGGGAGCACAGATACGCAGTATTTT.

This clone occurred once. The rearrangement links TRBV18 to TRBJ2-1; TRBD2 aligns across 11 bases. J was trimmed by 5 bases and V by 6 bases; bases with no gene match: 12. Germline-derived CDR1 and CDR2 are KGHSH and LQKENI. The CDR3 consists of 17 residues. The CDR3 region has the DNA TGTGCCAGCTCCCCCCGGACTAGCGGGCTTGGGGACAATGAGCAGTTCTTC. This sequence encodes CASSPRTSGLGDNEQFF.

V and J are TRBV18 and TRBJ2-6, with D uncertain. Germline lookup yields CDR1 KGHSH and CDR2 LQKENI. The CDR3 is 15 amino acids. The V end lost 3 bases, the J end lost 0 bases, and 6 bases lay between the germline ends. CDR3 sequence reads: CASSPGVSGANVLTF. CDR3 in DNA: TGTGCCAGCTCACCTGGAGTCTCTGGGGCCAACGTCCTGACTTTC.

The chain couples TRBV21-1 to TRBJ1-1; whether TRBD1, the table's D call, matches the DNA was not checked. TRBV21-1 is noted as a pseudogene. CDR3 length equals 14 residues. The CDR3 is CASSLDRVYTEAFF. The CDR3 DNA sequence: TGTGCCAGCAGCCTCGACAGGGTTTACACTGAAGCTTTCTTT.

This clone is a singleton in its sample. The CDR3 region is CASSSHRASTDTQYF. The DNA for the CDR3 is TGTGCCAGCAGCTCGCACAGGGCTAGCACAGATACGCAGTATTTT. The J gene is TRBJ2-3, the V gene TRBV7-9; possible D gene TRBD1, 6 bases. Germline-derived CDR1 and CDR2 are SEHNR and FQNEAQ (reference sequence). Between the trimmed V and J ends, which lost 4 bases and 0 bases, there was a span of 11 bases. The CDR3 totals 15 residues.

V and J are TRBV13 and TRBJ1-2, with D possibly TRBD1 on 6 matching bases. Germline V CDR1 and CDR2: PRHDT, FYEKMQ (reference sequence). V was trimmed by 6 bases and J by 4 bases, leaving 15 bases between them. The CDR3 contains 14 residues. The CDR3 loop reads CASRRTANLYGYTF. In DNA, the CDR3 is TGTGCCAGCAGACGGACAGCCAATCTCTATGGCTACACCTTC.

The chain couples TRBV6-6 to TRBJ1-5; 8 nucleotides match TRBD1. Germline loops: CDR1 MNHNY, CDR2 SVGAGI (reference sequence). The V segment lost 6 bases and the J segment 5 bases; nucleotides outside the gene matches: 6. This CDR3 is built from 14 residues. CDR3 coding DNA: TGTGCCAGCAGCGCGACAGGGGTCGATCAGCCCCAGCATTTT. Its protein product is CASSATGVDQPQHF.

V and J are TRBV27 and TRBJ1-2, with 8 bases fitting TRBD1. J gave up 0 bases and V 8 bases, and 5 bases lay outside the gene matches. The CDR3 runs 14 residues. CDR1 and CDR2 (germline): MNHEY, SMNVEV (reference sequence). CDR3 in DNA: TGTGCCAGCGGCCGCAGGGGGCCTAACTATGGCTACACCTTC. Its translation: CASGRRGPNYGYTF.

The chain couples TRBV27 to TRBJ2-1, with TRBD2 matching over 9 bases. Germline V CDR1 and CDR2: MNHEY, SMNVEV (reference sequence). The CDR3 is made up of 13 amino acids. With V trimmed by 5 bases and J by 8 bases, 4 bases remained unmatched. The CDR3 loop is CASSRSGSYEQFF. CDR3 sequence (DNA): TGTGCCAGCAGTCGTAGCGGGAGCTATGAGCAGTTCTTC.